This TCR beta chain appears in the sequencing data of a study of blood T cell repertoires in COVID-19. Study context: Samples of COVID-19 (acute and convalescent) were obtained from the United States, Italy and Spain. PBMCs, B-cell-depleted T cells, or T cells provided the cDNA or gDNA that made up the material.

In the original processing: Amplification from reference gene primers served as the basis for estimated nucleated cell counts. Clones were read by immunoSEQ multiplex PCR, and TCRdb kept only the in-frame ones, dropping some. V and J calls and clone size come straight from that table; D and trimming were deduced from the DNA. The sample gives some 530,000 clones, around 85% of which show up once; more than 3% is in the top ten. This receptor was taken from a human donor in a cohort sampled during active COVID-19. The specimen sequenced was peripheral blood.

The CDR3 protein is CASSRQVAGRNTGELFF. In DNA, the CDR3 is TGCGCCAGCAGCCGCCAGGTAGCGGGACGGAACACCGGGGAGCTGTTTTTT. This sequence joins TRBV4-1 and TRBJ2-2; 8 bases line up with TRBD2. CDR1 and CDR2 (germline): MGHRA, YSYEKL. This CDR3 region has 17 residues. V trimming: 4 bases; J trimming: 1 base; junction bases outside the gene matches: 8.